Following are 18 T cell receptor beta chains from one sample sequenced in a study of T-cell memory formation after mild COVID-19. TCRdb processed the 5' RACE reads anew with MiXCR; each CDR3 protein has one entry. The data contain 30,000 to 45,000 distinct CDR3 sequences, 9.5% to 12% of them seen just once; the ten biggest clones take up just under 30%. Sequencing used PBMCs or a T cell subset sorted from them (not recorded which). Every receptor here comes from a young man who had mild COVID-19 (a few samples of this study predate the infection). Cell type and time point are not known.

This clonotype was seen many times. CDR3 coding DNA: TGCGCCAGCAGCCGCACCCAGTGGGGGGTAGATCAGCCCCAGCATTTT. Amino acid sequence: CASSRTQWGVDQPQHF. The chain is built from TRBV4-3 and TRBJ1-5, with TRBD1 as a possible D gene (5 bases). This CDR3 has 16 residues. V lost 4 bases and J lost 5, with 18 bases in between. The germline CDR1 and CDR2 sequences are LGHNA and YSLEER.

This rearrangement joins TRBV29-1 to TRBJ2-7, with D perhaps matching TRBD2 (6 bases). The CDR3 loop spans 16 amino acids. Trimming shortened V by 8 bases and J by 5 bases, and 28 bases separated the two germline ends. Germline V lookup: CDR1 SQVTM, CDR2 ANQGSEA. The CDR3 DNA sequence: TGCAGCCCCACCCGGGACTCACTAAGGGGACTCCACGAGCAGTACTTC. It specifies CSPTRDSLRGLHEQYF.

This clonotype was detected ten times or more. V and J are TRBV7-2 and TRBJ2-7; no reliable D call. CDR3 length equals 15 residues. Trimming stripped 0 bases from V and 2 bases from J, with 11 bases between. Per the germline V gene, CDR1 is SGHTA and CDR2 is FQGNSA. The DNA for the CDR3 is TGTGCCAGCAGCTTAGCTCTGGGCCAAACCTACGAGCAGTACTTC. It encodes CASSLALGQTYEQYF.

This clonotype showed up many times. The chain links TRBV6-5 to TRBJ2-7, with 8 bases matching TRBD2. From germline, CDR1 is MNHEY and CDR2 SVGAGI. The V and J ends lost 0 bases and 13 bases, in that order; junction bases with no gene match: 14. This CDR3 comprises 15 residues. Here the CDR3 DNA reads TGTGCCAGCAGTTACTCGCCTAACGGTCAGCGGGGGATCTACTTC. It translates to CASSYSPNGQRGIYF.

This clonotype was counted at least ten times. The rearrangement joins TRBV12-3 or TRBV12-4 to TRBJ1-1; D may be TRBD1 (6 bases). Between the trimmed V and J ends, which lost 7 bases and 4 bases, there was a span of 16 bases. CDR3 length: 14 residues. CDR3 DNA: TGTGCCAGCACTATGTGGTTAGGGGGCACTGAAGCTTTCTTT. As protein: CASTMWLGGTEAFF.

The sample holds a few counts of this clonotype. V usage is TRBV4-1 and J usage is TRBJ2-2; 9 bases map to TRBD2. The germline gives CDR1 MGHRA, CDR2 YSYEKL. Trimming at V came to 4 bases and at J to 0 bases, leaving 6 bases not matched to a gene. CDR3 length equals 17 residues. Here the CDR3 DNA reads TGCGCCAGCAGCCTCCTCGGACTAGCGTCGAACACCGGGGAGCTGTTTTTT. It is translated as CASSLLGLASNTGELFF.

This clonotype has ten or more counts. The chain is built from TRBV20-1 and TRBJ2-7; tentative D call: TRBD2 (6 bases). CDR1 is DFQATT and CDR2 is SNEGSKA in the germline V gene (reference sequence). The length of the CDR3 is 13 residues. The V gene lost 6 bases and the J gene lost 4 bases, with 16 bases spanning the gap. CDR3 DNA sequence: TGCAGTGCGGCGGCGGGGAAAGTTTACGAGCAGTACTTC. This translates into CSAAAGKVYEQYF.

At least ten counts were recorded for this clonotype. V is TRBV7-6 and J is TRBJ2-3, with 8 bases matching TRBD2. CDR3 length: 20 residues. J lost 2 bases, V lost 2 bases, and 18 bases had no gene match. Germline V gene lookup returns CDR1 SGHVS and CDR2 FNYEAQ. The CDR3 here is CASSLQAGRVSEAPTDTQYF. The CDR3 DNA follows: TGTGCCAGCAGCTTACAAGCCGGGAGGGTATCCGAAGCACCCACAGATACGCAGTATTTT. Variable domain in full (rest from reference TRBV7-6 and TRBJ2-3): GAGVSQSPRYKVTKRGQDVALRCDPISGHVSLYWYRQALGQGPEFLTYFNYEAQQDKSGLPNDRFSAERPEGSISTLTIQRTEQRDSAMYRCASSLQAGRVSEAPTDTQYFGPGTRLTVL.

This clonotype was picked up many times. V usage is TRBV6-2 or TRBV6-3 and J usage is TRBJ1-1; no clear D. Germline V lookup: CDR1 MNHEY, CDR2 SVGEGT. The CDR3 loop spans 12 amino acids. V lost 6 bases to trimming and J lost 7 bases, with 12 bases between them. The CDR3 DNA sequence: TGTGCCAGCAGCGAACTGCGACTTGAAGCTTTCTTT. It codes for CASSELRLEAFF.

In this sample, this clonotype turned up many times. A much larger clone differs by one base, so this may be a read error. J is TRBJ2-3 and V is TRBV6-1, with 9 bases matching TRBD2. V shed 1 base, J shed 2 bases, and the junction held 1 base outside the gene matches. This CDR3 has 15 residues. CDR1 MNHNS and CDR2 SASEGT come from the germline V gene. The CDR3 protein is CASSEGGGATDTQYF. The CDR3 region has the DNA TGTGCCAGCAGTGAAGGCGGGGGGGCCACAGATACGCAGTATTTT.

The chain has TRBV27 and TRBJ1-1, with a tentative D call TRBD1 (5 bases). V shed 0 bases and J shed 6 bases, with 11 bases lying between them. CDR3 length equals 14 residues. CDR1 MNHEY and CDR2 SMNVEV come from the germline V gene (reference sequence). CDR3 DNA sequence: TGTGCCAGCAGTTTATCGGCGGGGCCCCCTGAAGCTTTCTTT. It specifies CASSLSAGPPEAFF.

This chain links TRBV12-3 or TRBV12-4 with TRBJ2-7; D is possibly TRBD2 (6 bases). Trimming took 0 bases from V and 3 from J, leaving 9 bases between them. This CDR3 comprises 14 residues. The CDR3 DNA sequence: TGTGCCAGCAGTTTAGCGGGCGGGGACTACGAGCAGTACTTC. This codes for CASSLAGGDYEQYF.

Many counts were recorded for this clonotype. The chain uses TRBV7-2 and TRBJ2-7; the D is unclear. Germline lookup yields CDR1 SGHTA and CDR2 FQGNSA. The CDR3 contains 15 residues. V shed 1 base and J shed 6 bases, with 16 bases lying between them. CDR3 bases: TGTGCCAGCAGCTTAGGTCCCATTTTGGGCCCCGAGCAGTACTTC. Its translation: CASSLGPILGPEQYF.

In its sample, this clonotype was seen many times. The CDR3 is CASSIPGWGEAFF. The CDR3 DNA follows: TGTGCCAGCAGCATACCCGGGTGGGGTGAAGCTTTCTTT. The chain recombines TRBV7-2 with TRBJ1-1; D remains ambiguous. Germline V gives CDR1 SGHTA, CDR2 FQGNSA. Trimming took off 5 bases at V and 7 bases at J, with 14 bases between the two ends. The CDR3 is made up of 13 amino acids. Variable domain in full (rest from reference TRBV7-2 and TRBJ1-1): GAGVSQSPSNKVTEKGKDVELRCDPISGHTALYWYRQSLGQGLEFLIYFQGNSAPDKSGLPSDRFSAERTGGSVSTLTIQRTQQEDSAVYLCASSIPGWGEAFFGQGTRLTVV.

Many counts were recorded for this clonotype. This chain joins TRBV6-2 or TRBV6-3 and TRBJ1-5; the D is unclear. Germline V gene lookup returns CDR1 MNHEY and CDR2 SVGEGT. CDR3 length equals 18 residues. V lost 8 bases, J lost 0 bases, and 23 bases lay in between. The CDR3, as DNA: TGTGCCAGCCCCAAGATGCCCCTGGACCTTTATAGCAATCAGCCCCAGCATTTT. Its translation is CASPKMPLDLYSNQPQHF.

This clonotype was detected many times. The chain links TRBV7-2 to TRBJ1-2, with 10 bases identical to TRBD1. The ends lost 6 bases at V and 6 bases at J; junction bases unmatched: 4. The CDR3 runs to 13 residues. Germline loops: CDR1 SGHTA, CDR2 FQGNSA. The CDR3 protein is CASRRQGADGYTF. CDR3 bases: TGTGCCAGCAGGCGACAGGGGGCGGATGGCTACACCTTC.

This clonotype has ten or more counts. This chain connects TRBV20-1 to TRBJ2-7; weak D call: TRBD1 (6 bases). CDR3 length equals 14 residues. V lost 7 bases and J lost 5, with 21 bases in between. Germline V CDR1 and CDR2: DFQATT, SNEGSKA (reference sequence). The CDR3 is CSVQGHGAKNEQYF. The DNA of the CDR3 is TGCAGTGTTCAGGGACATGGGGCTAAGAACGAGCAGTACTTC.

This clonotype was seen at least ten times. The chain combines TRBV3-1 with TRBJ2-3; 8 bases line up with TRBD2. The ends lost 8 bases at V and 6 bases at J; junction bases unmatched: 7. Per the germline V gene, CDR1 is LGHDT and CDR2 is YNNKEL (reference sequence). The CDR3 consists of 13 residues. The CDR3 nucleotides read TGTGCCAGCCAACCGGGGGGGCGTGATACGCAGTATTTT. This encodes CASQPGGRDTQYF.